One and the same sample provided the 17 T cell receptor beta chains below, sequenced in a study of monozygotic twins with inflammatory bowel disease. From the 5' RACE reads, TCRdb lists one entry per CDR3 protein and no DNA. The sample's table shows fewer than 400,000 distinct CDR3 sequences. The sample was blood. The receptor set was obtained from a human donor with ulcerative colitis or Crohn's disease, or a healthy co-twin of an affected twin (not recorded which).

CDR3 sequence reads: CASSQDWRGLGTEAFF. The chain couples TRBV4-2 to TRBJ1-1; no DNA is available, so the TRBD1 call from TCRdb remains unchecked. The CDR3 runs to 16 residues. The germline CDR1 and CDR2 sequences are LGHNA and YNFKEQ.

The genes are TRBV7-2 and TRBJ2-5. The CDR3 covers 14 residues. CDR1 and CDR2 (germline): SGHTA, FQGNSA. CDR3: CASSDQLAAETQYF.

The rearrangement links TRBV18 to TRBJ2-1; the TCRdb D gene call, TRBD1, has no DNA to confirm it. The CDR3 sequence is 14 residues long. The germline V gene encodes CDR1 KGHSH and CDR2 LQKENI. CDR3 sequence: CASSETGTYNEQFF.

The CDR3 reads CASSLGDRRGEQYF. The chain is built from TRBV7-2 and TRBJ2-7; absent DNA, TCRdb's TRBD1 call cannot be checked. Germline assignment: CDR1 SGHTA and CDR2 FQGNSA. There are 14 residues in the CDR3.

This chain joins TRBV29-1 and TRBJ2-2; TCRdb selects TRBD1, and the lack of DNA leaves this call unchecked. Per the germline V gene, CDR1 is SQVTM and CDR2 is ANQGSEA. The CDR3 is 12 amino acids. The CDR3 here is CSVRQGPGELFF.

The V gene is TRBV20-1, the J gene TRBJ2-7; absent DNA, TCRdb's TRBD2 call cannot be checked. Germline-derived CDR1 and CDR2 are DFQATT and SNEGSKA (reference sequence). CDR3 length equals 13 residues. This chain's CDR3 is CSASTSGVYEQYF.

J is TRBJ1-5 and V is TRBV30. CDR3 length: 14 amino acids. CDR1 and CDR2 (germline): GTSNPN, SVGIG (reference sequence). The CDR3 is CAWSVGQINQPQHF.

The CDR3 region is CASSPWDNEQFF. The rearrangement joins TRBV18 to TRBJ2-1. The germline V gene has CDR1 KGHSH and CDR2 LQKENI. CDR3 length equals 12 residues.

This rearrangement joins TRBV7-2 to TRBJ2-5; there is no DNA to check the TCRdb D call of TRBD2. This CDR3 is built from 14 residues. Germline CDR1 and CDR2: SGHTA and FQGNSA. The CDR3 sequence: CASSLGLAGETQYF.

The V and J genes are TRBV18 and TRBJ2-6. From germline, CDR1 is KGHSH and CDR2 LQKENI. This CDR3 comprises 17 residues. The CDR3 here is CASSPRTTGSGANVLTF. The variable domain in full, with the rest retrieved from reference TRBV18 and TRBJ2-6, is NAGVMQNPRHLVRRRGQEARLRCSPMKGHSHVYWYRQLPEEGLKFMVYLQKENIIDESGMPKERFSAEFPKEGPSILRIQQVVRGDSAAYFCASSPRTTGSGANVLTFGAGSRLTVL.

V usage is TRBV4-3 and J usage is TRBJ2-2; the D gene TCRdb calls, TRBD1, cannot be checked with no DNA. The CDR3 totals 14 residues. In germline, CDR1 is LGHNA, CDR2 YSLEER. Here the CDR3 reads CASSTPGRHGELFF.

This chain uses TRBV20-1 with TRBJ2-7; no DNA is available, so the TRBD2 call from TCRdb remains unchecked. Germline assignment: CDR1 DFQATT and CDR2 SNEGSKA (reference sequence). This CDR3 has 15 amino acids. CDR3 in amino acids: CSARATSGGVYEQYF.

V gene TRBV20-1 combines with J gene TRBJ2-4; the TCRdb D gene call, TRBD2, has no DNA to confirm it. Germline V CDR1 and CDR2: DFQATT, SNEGSKA (reference sequence). The CDR3 is made up of 14 amino acids. The CDR3 sequence is CSARTSGLPYIQYF.

The chain links TRBV7-3 to TRBJ1-3. The CDR3 spans 15 residues. CDR1 is SGHTA and CDR2 is FQGTGA in the germline V gene. This chain's CDR3 is CASSQWPGDGNTIYF. Based on the CDR3 plus reference TRBV7-3 and TRBJ1-3, the full variable domain is GAGVSQTPSNKVTEKGKYVELRCDPISGHTALYWYRQSLGQGPEFLIYFQGTGAADDSGLPNDRFFAVRPEGSVSTLKIQRTERGDSAVYLCASSQWPGDGNTIYFGEGSWLTVV.

The chain joins TRBV5-1 to TRBJ2-1; TCRdb proposes TRBD1, but this gene call is untestable without DNA. CDR1 and CDR2 from the germline V gene are SGHRS and YFSETQ. This CDR3 is built from 16 residues. CDR3 loop: CASSLEPGHRGNEQFF.

This CDR3 reads CASSSMQLVTQYF. V is TRBV12-3 or TRBV12-4 and J is TRBJ2-5. The CDR3 extends over 13 amino acids.

The chain links TRBV15 to TRBJ2-2; the TCRdb D gene call, TRBD2, has no DNA to confirm it. Germline V gives CDR1 LNHNV, CDR2 YYDKDF (reference sequence). The CDR3 runs to 16 residues. Here the CDR3 reads CATSRQAGGVTGELFF.